This T cell receptor beta chain comes out of a study of blood T cells in healthy people across ages. Germline lookup yields CDR1 SNHLY and CDR2 FYNNEI. The CDR3 is made up of 14 amino acids. J was trimmed by 0 bases and V by 6 bases; bases with no gene match: 5. A second PCR, run for roughly 7 to 11 cycles, used a sample-barcoded 5' primer plus a J-beta primer mix. TCRdb reanalysed the 5' RACE reads using MiXCR and keeps one entry per CDR3 protein. Altogether about 780,000 distinct CDR3 sequences are present, around two thirds being singletons, with the ten largest covering about 30%. Isolating PBMCs gave at least 6.5 million of these cells per sample.

The sequencing input was blood. The rearrangement links TRBV2 to TRBJ2-7; TRBD1 agrees at 7 bases. The TCR sequence derives from a man younger than 40 in good health. CDR3 amino acids: CASRGTVNSYEQYF. CDR3 bases: TGTGCCAGCAGGGGGACAGTTAACTCCTACGAGCAGTACTTC.